These T cell receptor beta chains were read from a single sample in a study of T cell responses to AZD1222 COVID-19 vaccine. Method: immunoSEQ multiplex PCR; TCRdb's copy keeps in-frame clones and lacks some. The top ten hold 3.5% to 5% of the sample, which has under 200,000 clones, 85% to 95% seen once. This sample comprised peripheral blood, obtained on day 0 of AZD1222 vaccination. The receptor source for this set is an adult in good health. Both conserved end residues are part of each CDR3. A D gene is named only where the DNA matches it firmly. Clone size is shown for a subset of rows, as once, few, many or a class of expanded clone.

d_call: NA
cdr3_length: 12
v_call: TRBV27
j_call: TRBJ2-7
clone_size: NA
cdr3_nt: TGTGCCAGCAGTACCAGGGATTACGAGCAGTACTTC
cdr3_aa: CASSTRDYEQYF

d_call: TRBD2
cdr3_length: 13
v_call: TRBV10-3
j_call: TRBJ2-3
clone_size: NA
cdr3_nt: TGTGCCACCCTGCGGGGGGCGGGAGATACGCAGTATTTT
cdr3_aa: CATLRGAGDTQYF

d_call: TRBD2
cdr3_length: 13
v_call: TRBV7-2
j_call: TRBJ2-3
clone_size: NA
cdr3_nt: TGTGCCAGCAGCTTAGGGAGCGGGGCCGTCCAGTATTTT
cdr3_aa: CASSLGSGAVQYF

d_call: TRBD1
cdr3_length: 13
v_call: TRBV5-1
j_call: TRBJ2-1
clone_size: NA
cdr3_nt: TGCGCCAGCAGCACGGGACAGGGGGCTGAGCAGTTCTTC
cdr3_aa: CASSTGQGAEQFF

d_call: NA
cdr3_length: 12
v_call: TRBV15
j_call: TRBJ2-5
clone_size: NA
cdr3_nt: TGTGCCACCAGCAGAGATAGAGAGACCCAGTACTTC
cdr3_aa: CATSRDRETQYF

d_call: NA
cdr3_length: 15
v_call: TRBV29-1
j_call: TRBJ1-1
clone_size: NA
cdr3_nt: TGCAGCGTTGAAACCCTTGAAGGGGGGTACACTGAAGCTTTCTTT
cdr3_aa: CSVETLEGGYTEAFF

d_call: NA
cdr3_length: 14
v_call: TRBV5-1
j_call: TRBJ2-7
clone_size: NA
cdr3_nt: TGCGCCAGCAGCTTGTTACTGGTGTCCTACGAGCAGTACTTC
cdr3_aa: CASSLLLVSYEQYF

d_call: TRBD1
cdr3_length: 13
v_call: TRBV18
j_call: TRBJ1-2
clone_size: NA
cdr3_nt: TGTGCCAGCTCACCGGACAGGTTGGGGGGCTACACCTTC
cdr3_aa: CASSPDRLGGYTF

d_call: TRBD1
cdr3_length: 15
v_call: TRBV5-1
j_call: TRBJ1-6
clone_size: NA
cdr3_nt: TGCGCCAGCAGACCCGGGACAGGCGGGAGTTCACCCCTCCACTTT
cdr3_aa: CASRPGTGGSSPLHF

d_call: NA
cdr3_length: 11
v_call: TRBV6-5
j_call: TRBJ2-5
clone_size: once
cdr3_nt: TGTGCCAGCAGTTTACTACAGACCCAGTACTTC
cdr3_aa: CASSLLQTQYF

d_call: TRBD2
cdr3_length: 17
v_call: TRBV23-1
j_call: TRBJ2-7
clone_size: NA
cdr3_nt: TGCGCCAGCAGTCAACCGAAGACTAGCGGGGCGCTCTACGAGCAGTACTTC
cdr3_aa: CASSQPKTSGALYEQYF

d_call: NA
cdr3_length: 11
v_call: TRBV5-1
j_call: TRBJ2-3
clone_size: NA
cdr3_nt: TGCGCCAGCAGCTTCAGGGATACGCAGTATTTT
cdr3_aa: CASSFRDTQYF

d_call: NA
cdr3_length: 14
v_call: TRBV2
j_call: TRBJ1-5
clone_size: once
cdr3_nt: TGTGCCAGCAGTGACAGACGTAGCAATCAGCCCCAGCATTTT
cdr3_aa: CASSDRRSNQPQHF

d_call: NA
cdr3_length: 12
v_call: TRBV27
j_call: TRBJ1-1
clone_size: NA
cdr3_nt: TGTGCCAGCAGTTTACGAGCAGGGACAGCTTTCTTT
cdr3_aa: CASSLRAGTAFF

d_call: NA
cdr3_length: 13
v_call: TRBV5-1
j_call: TRBJ1-2
clone_size: NA
cdr3_nt: TGCGCCAGCAGGCGGGACGGAGCGTGGGGCTACACCTTC
cdr3_aa: CASRRDGAWGYTF

d_call: NA
cdr3_length: 14
v_call: TRBV4-1
j_call: TRBJ1-4
clone_size: NA
cdr3_nt: TGCGCCAGCAGCCAAGTCCAAGGGATTGAAAAACTGTTTTTT
cdr3_aa: CASSQVQGIEKLFF

d_call: NA
cdr3_length: 13
v_call: TRBV11-3
j_call: TRBJ1-6
clone_size: once
cdr3_nt: TGTGCCAGCAGCCAGATCGAGGGGTCACCCCTCCACTTT
cdr3_aa: CASSQIEGSPLHF

d_call: NA
cdr3_length: 14
v_call: TRBV29-1
j_call: TRBJ2-7
clone_size: NA
cdr3_nt: TGCAGCGTTGAGGGGCGGGATAGCTCCTACGAGCAGTACTTC
cdr3_aa: CSVEGRDSSYEQYF

d_call: NA
cdr3_length: 12
v_call: TRBV5-4
j_call: TRBJ2-1
clone_size: medium-sized
cdr3_nt: TGTGCCAGCAGCTCCCTAGACTCTGAGCAGTTCTTC
cdr3_aa: CASSSLDSEQFF

d_call: NA
cdr3_length: 15
v_call: TRBV27
j_call: TRBJ2-1
clone_size: NA
cdr3_nt: TGTGCCAGCAGTTCACTAGCATTCAGGGTGGATGAGCAGTTCTTC
cdr3_aa: CASSSLAFRVDEQFF

d_call: NA
cdr3_length: 16
v_call: TRBV4-1
j_call: TRBJ2-1
clone_size: NA
cdr3_nt: TGCGCCAGCAGCCCCCGCCTCCAAGGGGACTACAATGAGCAGTTCTTC
cdr3_aa: CASSPRLQGDYNEQFF

d_call: NA
cdr3_length: 15
v_call: TRBV7-9
j_call: TRBJ2-2
clone_size: NA
cdr3_nt: TGTGCCAGCAGCTTAATCCCACGGCACACCGGGGAGCTGTTTTTT
cdr3_aa: CASSLIPRHTGELFF

d_call: NA
cdr3_length: 15
v_call: TRBV10-3
j_call: TRBJ2-3
clone_size: NA
cdr3_nt: TGTGCCATCAACGAACACCAGCAATCCCCAGATACGCAGTATTTT
cdr3_aa: CAINEHQQSPDTQYF

d_call: TRBD2
cdr3_length: 13
v_call: TRBV7-9
j_call: TRBJ2-5
clone_size: NA
cdr3_nt: TGTGCCAGCAGCGGCGGGGGGCGAGAGACCCAGTACTTC
cdr3_aa: CASSGGGRETQYF

d_call: NA
cdr3_length: 14
v_call: TRBV10-1
j_call: TRBJ2-2
clone_size: NA
cdr3_nt: TGCGCCAGCAAGGGGTCGACGAACACCGGGGAGCTGTTTTTT
cdr3_aa: CASKGSTNTGELFF

d_call: TRBD1
cdr3_length: 15
v_call: TRBV5-1
j_call: TRBJ1-2
clone_size: once
cdr3_nt: TGCGCCAGCAGCTTGCTCGGGACAGGGAACTATGGCTACACCTTC
cdr3_aa: CASSLLGTGNYGYTF

d_call: NA
cdr3_length: 13
v_call: TRBV14
j_call: TRBJ2-7
clone_size: NA
cdr3_nt: TGTGCCAGCAGCCTAGACAGTGCCTACGAGCAGTACTTC
cdr3_aa: CASSLDSAYEQYF

d_call: NA
cdr3_length: 12
v_call: TRBV13
j_call: TRBJ1-5
clone_size: NA
cdr3_nt: TGTGCCAGCAGCTTGCAGGGACAGCCCCAGCATTTT
cdr3_aa: CASSLQGQPQHF

d_call: NA
cdr3_length: 13
v_call: TRBV11-3
j_call: TRBJ2-7
clone_size: NA
cdr3_nt: TGTGCCAGCAGCGGAGCACGGGGCTACGAGCAGTACTTC
cdr3_aa: CASSGARGYEQYF

d_call: NA
cdr3_length: 12
v_call: TRBV6-5
j_call: TRBJ1-2
clone_size: NA
cdr3_nt: TGTGCCAGCACCAGCAGGGGCTTCGGCTACACCTTC
cdr3_aa: CASTSRGFGYTF

d_call: TRBD1
cdr3_length: 14
v_call: TRBV6-5
j_call: TRBJ1-1
clone_size: NA
cdr3_nt: TGTGCCAGCAGGCGACAGGGGTTGGGCACTGAAGCTTTCTTT
cdr3_aa: CASRRQGLGTEAFF